These 15 T cell receptor beta chains came from one sample sequenced in a study of T cell changes during pregnancy in multiple sclerosis. Only in-frame clones appear in the TCRdb table, and some are missing; sequencing was by immunoSEQ multiplex PCR. The sample consists of some 120,000 clones, 95% to 98% of them appearing once. Sequenced material: peripheral blood, taken after pregnancy. These receptors originate from a female donor with multiple sclerosis, enrolled in a pregnancy study.

The V and J genes are TRBV7-9 and TRBJ1-3; D is unresolved. V dropped 6 bases and J dropped 3 bases, with 12 bases sitting between them. Per germline, CDR1 SEHNR and CDR2 FQNEAQ (reference sequence). The CDR3 is 14 amino acids. For the CDR3, the DNA is TGTGCCAGCAGAGACGACAATTTTGGAAACACCATATATTTT. As protein: CASRDDNFGNTIYF.

The chain combines TRBV4-1 with TRBJ2-7; TRBD2 aligns across 12 bases. Germline V lookup: CDR1 MGHRA, CDR2 YSYEKL. This CDR3 region has 14 residues. Trimming cost V 4 bases and J 2 bases; bases outside gene matches: 0. In nucleotides, the CDR3 is TGCGCCAGCAGCCGACTAGCGGGAGCCTACGAGCAGTACTTC. Its protein product is CASSRLAGAYEQYF.

This chain joins TRBV25-1 and TRBJ1-1, with TRBD1 as a possible D gene (6 bases). The CDR3 consists of 15 residues. CDR1 is MGHDK, CDR2 SYGVNS, per germline. V lost 2 bases and J 1 base, leaving 11 bases between the germline ends. The CDR3 spells CASSEDVGQNTEAFF. Written as DNA, the CDR3 is TGTGCCAGCAGTGAAGATGTGGGACAGAACACTGAAGCTTTCTTT.

This chain joins TRBV19 and TRBJ2-1; 7 nucleotides align to TRBD2. The CDR3 is 16 residues long. Germline V gives CDR1 LNHDA, CDR2 SQIVND (reference sequence). V lost 7 bases and J lost 2; bases outside the gene matches: 11. CDR3 sequence reads: CASTGASGAPYNEQFF. In nucleotides, the CDR3 is TGTGCCAGTACCGGGGCTAGCGGAGCACCCTACAATGAGCAGTTCTTC. Full variable domain (missing parts from reference TRBV19 and TRBJ2-1): DGGITQSPKYLFRKEGQNVTLSCEQNLNHDAMYWYRQDPGQGLRLIYYSQIVNDFQKGDIAEGYSVSREKKESFPLTVTSAQKNPTAFYLCASTGASGAPYNEQFFGPGTRLTVL.

The chain links TRBV28 to TRBJ2-7; 12 bases are shared with TRBD2. V gave up 7 bases and J gave up 2 bases; unmatched junction bases: 3. This CDR3 is built from 14 residues. Germline V lookup: CDR1 MDHEN, CDR2 SYDVKM. CDR3 amino acids: CASNPSGRAYEQYF. CDR3 coding DNA: TGTGCCAGCAACCCTAGCGGGAGGGCCTACGAGCAGTACTTC.

This rearrangement joins TRBV6-1 to TRBJ2-7; 8 bases line up with TRBD1. The CDR3 has 14 amino acids. The trim removed 6 bases at V and 4 bases at J, leaving 8 bases unmatched. Germline CDR1 reads MNHNS; CDR2 reads SASEGT. DNA for the CDR3: TGTGCCAGCAGAGCCCGACAGGGGAAGTACGAGCAGTACTTC. Its protein is CASRARQGKYEQYF.

This chain joins TRBV5-6 and TRBJ1-2, with D unresolved. V lost 4 bases and J lost 6, with 25 bases in between. The CDR3 totals 17 residues. Germline V lookup: CDR1 SGHDT, CDR2 YYEEEE. The CDR3 sequence is CASSPWELTRVLNGYTF. CDR3 nucleotides: TGTGCCAGCAGCCCCTGGGAGTTAACAAGGGTGTTAAATGGCTACACCTTC.

CDR3 amino acids: CASSSGTGNQPQHF. As DNA, the CDR3 is TGTGCCAGCAGTTCCGGGACAGGGAATCAGCCCCAGCATTTT. The rearrangement links TRBV7-2 to TRBJ1-5; 9 bases fit TRBD1. Germline CDR1 and CDR2: SGHTA and FQGNSA. The CDR3 runs 14 residues. V lost 6 bases, J lost 4 bases, and 4 bases stayed unmatched.

V usage is TRBV5-1 and J usage is TRBJ2-1; D possibly corresponds to TRBD2 (6 bases). Deletions cut 4 bases from V and 0 bases from J, with 17 bases between. CDR1 SGHRS and CDR2 YFSETQ come from the germline V gene. There are 17 residues in the CDR3. The CDR3, as DNA: TGCGCCAGCAGCGCGACTAGAGTTTTGAGCTCCTACAATGAGCAGTTCTTC. Translated: CASSATRVLSSYNEQFF.

This clone appeared a single time. The V and J genes are TRBV5-5 and TRBJ2-5; no clear D. The germline V gene has CDR1 SGHKS and CDR2 YYEKEE (reference sequence). The CDR3 has 14 amino acids. With 0 bases removed from V and 2 bases from J, the gap between germline ends came to 8 bases. As DNA, the CDR3 is TGTGCCAGCAGCTTGGGTCCCTCTCAAGAGACCCAGTACTTC. This translates into CASSLGPSQETQYF.

The V call is TRBV6-6, the J call TRBJ2-2; tentative D call: TRBD1 (6 bases). Germline V gives CDR1 MNHNY, CDR2 SVGAGI (reference sequence). CDR3 length: 16 residues. V lost 6 bases, J lost 4 bases, and 18 bases lay in between. In DNA form, the CDR3 reads TGTGCCAGCAGCCACCCCCGGACAGCAACCACCGGGGAGCTGTTTTTT. Residues: CASSHPRTATTGELFF.

The J gene is TRBJ2-5, the V gene TRBV5-4, with 8 bases lining up with TRBD2. Germline V gene lookup returns CDR1 SGHNT and CDR2 YYREEE (reference sequence). Losses at the gene ends were 3 bases for V and 4 bases for J; bases not matched to a gene: 8. The CDR3 length is 15 residues. DNA of the CDR3: TGTGCCAGCAGCTCAAGCGGGAGAGCGGGAGAGACCCAGTACTTC. Its protein is CASSSSGRAGETQYF.

This clone was seen a single time. The V gene is TRBV6-1, the J gene TRBJ2-2; 11 bases match TRBD2. Trimming took 5 bases from V and 5 from J; bases not matched to a gene: 4. The germline V gene has CDR1 MNHNS and CDR2 SASEGT. This CDR3 contains 15 residues. CDR3 sequence reads: CASSPTSGSTGELFF. The DNA for the CDR3 is TGTGCCAGCAGTCCTACTAGCGGGAGTACCGGGGAGCTGTTTTTT.

The genes are TRBV5-4 and TRBJ2-1, with D uncertain. CDR1 and CDR2 from the germline V gene are SGHNT and YYREEE (reference sequence). V was clipped by 4 bases and J by 0 bases, with 11 bases between them. CDR3 size: 15 residues. CDR3 loop: CASSPDISSYNEQFF. CDR3 DNA: TGTGCCAGCAGCCCAGACATTAGCTCCTACAATGAGCAGTTCTTC.

This clone was recorded once. The chain links TRBV2 to TRBJ1-5; TRBD1 agrees at 7 bases. The CDR3 sequence is 16 residues long. Trimming cost V 6 bases and J 1 base; bases outside gene matches: 9. From germline, CDR1 is SNHLY and CDR2 FYNNEI. CDR3 sequence: CASRRGGPRSNQPQHF. In nucleotides, the CDR3 is TGTGCCAGCAGGAGAGGGGGCCCGCGAAGCAATCAGCCCCAGCATTTT.